These T cell receptor beta chains were read from a single sample in a study of T cells in Graves' hyperthyroidism and ophthalmopathy. TCRdb reprocessed the multiplex PCR reads with MiXCR, giving one entry per CDR3 protein. The sample carries under 700,000 distinct CDR3 sequences, 16% recorded once. Material for sequencing was blood. These receptors were taken from a woman aged 18 to 35 with Graves' hyperthyroidism. CDR3s include the opening cysteine and the closing phenylalanine or tryptophan. A D gene is named only where the DNA matches it firmly. Where a row states a size, it is once, few, many or the class of an expanded clone; other rows omit it.

>-|TRBJ2-5|TRBV28|many
TGTGCCAGCAGTTTGTGGTGGGGGGCGACGGAGACCCAGTACTTC
CASSLWWGATETQYF
>TRBD2|TRBJ2-5|TRBV9|few
TGTGCCAGCAGATATAGTAGCGGGAGTGGCCAAGAGACCCAGTACTTC
CASRYSSGSGQETQYF
>-|TRBJ2-1|TRBV7-9|many
TGTGCCAGCAGCCCCCTCCCGGACTTGAATATCTACAATGAGCAGTTCTTC
CASSPLPDLNIYNEQFF
>-|TRBJ1-2|TRBV5-6|many
TGTGCCAGCAGCGCGCGGGGAGGTAACTATGGCTACACCTTC
CASSARGGNYGYTF
>-|TRBJ1-5|TRBV2|few
TGTGCCAGCAGTGTGAGCAGGGGTGAGCGGCCCCAGCATTTT
CASSVSRGERPQHF
>-|TRBJ2-5|TRBV19|-
TGTGCCAGTAGTATACAGACCCAGTACCAAGAGACCCAGTACTTC
CASSIQTQYQETQYF
>-|TRBJ1-1|TRBV9|many
TGTGCCAGCAGCCTCGAGGGGGTTGACACTGAAGCTTTCTTT
CASSLEGVDTEAFF
>TRBD2|TRBJ2-1|TRBV10-3|-
TGTGCCATCAGGGCGGGGGGCTACAATGAGCAGTTCTTC
CAIRAGGYNEQFF
>-|TRBJ2-5|TRBV12-3/TRBV12-4|many
TGTGCCAGCAGTAGGACAAAAGAGACCCAGTACTTC
CASSRTKETQYF
>TRBD2|TRBJ2-5|TRBV30|few
TGTGCCTGGAGTGTAAGGGGAGGGGAGACCCAGTACTTC
CAWSVRGGETQYF
>-|TRBJ1-2|TRBV5-5|few
TGTGCCAGCAGCTTGAGAAGAATCAGGGCCTCTAACTATGGCTACACCTTC
CASSLRRIRASNYGYTF
>-|TRBJ2-7|TRBV29-1|many
TGCAGCGTTCAGAAGGGTACTTCCTACGAGCAGTACTTC
CSVQKGTSYEQYF
>TRBD2|TRBJ2-7|TRBV19|-
TGTGCCAGTAGTATGAAACTAGCGGGGAATGCCTACGAGCAGTACTTC
CASSMKLAGNAYEQYF
>-|TRBJ2-1|TRBV27|few
TGTGCCAGCAGTTTCTCCGGGCCCGACTTCTCCTACAATGAGCAGTTCTTC
CASSFSGPDFSYNEQFF
>-|TRBJ1-2|TRBV19|many
TGTGCCAGTAGTTTCCGTGATCCGGGGGATCTTCCTCAAGGCGACGGCTACACCTTC
CASSFRDPGDLPQGDGYTF
>-|TRBJ2-1|TRBV29-1|many
TGCAGCGTTGACCGTGGGCTAGGTGAGCAGTTCTTC
CSVDRGLGEQFF
>-|TRBJ1-1|TRBV7-9|few
TGTGCCAGCAGCTTAGATCCAGGGCGAAGCACTGAAGCTTTCTTT
CASSLDPGRSTEAFF
>-|TRBJ2-2|TRBV10-1|-
TGCGCCAGCCAGACGGTCGCGAACACCGGGGAGCTGTTTTTT
CASQTVANTGELFF
>TRBD1|TRBJ2-1|TRBV12-3/TRBV12-4|-
TGTGCCAGCAGTCTGGACAGGGAAACCTACAATGAGCAGTTCTTC
CASSLDRETYNEQFF
>TRBD2|TRBJ2-2|TRBV5-1|many
TGCGCCAGCAGCTCAGCGGGAAGGGGTACCGGGGAGCTGTTTTTT
CASSSAGRGTGELFF
>-|TRBJ2-7|TRBV7-9|few
TGTGCCAGCAGCTTAGCGTCCCGCGAGCAGTACTTC
CASSLASREQYF
>-|TRBJ2-7|TRBV20-1|many
TGCAGTGCTAGTTATATAATCTACGAGCAGTACTTC
CSASYIIYEQYF
>-|TRBJ1-2|TRBV5-1|-
TGCGCCAGCAGCTTGGCCCTCGGGACAATGGGCTACACCTTC
CASSLALGTMGYTF
>-|TRBJ1-1|TRBV28|few
TGTGCCAGCAGTTCCGCCCCCCACACAAGGGCGAATACTGAAGCTTTCTTT
CASSSAPHTRANTEAFF
>-|TRBJ2-3|TRBV7-6|few
TGTGCCAGCAGCCACAACCTAGAGACAGATACGCAGTATTTT
CASSHNLETDTQYF
>-|TRBJ2-1|TRBV19|few
TGTGCCAGTAGTATCGGACTGGCCTCCTACAATGAGCAGTTCTTC
CASSIGLASYNEQFF
>TRBD2|TRBJ2-1|TRBV11-3|many
TGTGCCAGCAGCCTCCGCCGGACTAGCGGGAGGCATGAGCAGTTCTTC
CASSLRRTSGRHEQFF
>TRBD2|TRBJ2-3|TRBV5-1|-
TGCGCCAGCAGTTGGATAGCGGGAGACACAGATACGCAGTATTTT
CASSWIAGDTDTQYF
>-|TRBJ2-1|TRBV6-1|many
TGTGCCAGCAGTTACCTAGCTCTCAAGTACAATGAGCAGTTCTTC
CASSYLALKYNEQFF
>-|TRBJ2-2|TRBV20-1|few
TGCAGTGCCTTAAGAGGGACGGCTAACACCGGGGAGCTGTTTTTT
CSALRGTANTGELFF
>TRBD1|TRBJ1-2|TRBV7-8|many
TGTGCCAGCAGCCCGGGACAGCTCCCCGGAGGCTATGGCTACACCTTC
CASSPGQLPGGYGYTF
>-|TRBJ2-6|TRBV7-8|-
TGTGCCAGCAGCTCTACCTCGGGTGGGGCCAACGTCCTGACTTTC
CASSSTSGGANVLTF
>TRBD1|TRBJ2-7|TRBV7-9|many
TGTGCCAGCAGCTCGGACAGGGGGCAGCACTTC
CASSSDRGQHF